This T cell receptor (beta chain) was found in a study of T cells in Graves' hyperthyroidism and ophthalmopathy. Study at large: Peripheral blood was drawn at first diagnosis, prior to all treatment. Study-wide results and limits: A 13 V-J model separated ophthalmopathy from stable hyperthyroidism. The model made its ophthalmopathy prediction, and onset followed a median around 6.5 months later.

This clonotype was detected ten times or more. What it recognizes is unknown. RNA transcripts yielded amplified TCR beta CDR3 regions. Primed by the HTBI set, a first-round RT-PCR was run on the TCR CDR3. TCRdb recomputed calls from the multiplex PCR reads with MiXCR, one row per CDR3 protein. This repertoire shows 130,000 to 150,000 distinct CDR3 sequences, approximately 20% found once; its top ten account for more than 65%. Diagnostic decisions used clinical symptoms, serum thyroxine and TRAb, thyroid ultrasound and orbital computed tomography. CDR3 length equals 16 residues. J gave up 4 bases and V 6 bases, and 11 bases lay outside the gene matches. Germline CDR1 is MNHNS and CDR2 is SASEGT.

The chain recombines TRBV6-1 with TRBJ2-4, with 8 bases fitting TRBD1. Sequenced sample: blood. The clonotype was recovered from a woman between 45 and 60 years old with Graves' hyperthyroidism that later progressed to Graves' ophthalmopathy. CDR3 in DNA: TGTGCCAGCAGCGAAAGACAGGGGACGAGAAAAAACATTCAGTACTTC. This sequence encodes CASSERQGTRKNIQYF.